The table lists the clone carrying this T cell receptor (beta chain) with many counts. The target antigen is unknown. These data come from a study of Graves' ophthalmopathy and Graves' hyperthyroidism. Study as a whole: Untreated patients at initial diagnosis provided peripheral blood.

The sequenced template was RNA, covering the TCR beta CDR3 region. Second-round multiplex PCR came after a first-round RT-PCR that employed HTBI primers. TCRdb re-analysed the multiplex PCR reads in MiXCR, keeping a single row per CDR3 protein. The sample holds about 160,000 distinct CDR3 sequences, over 35% seen once. Overall study findings and caveats: Most expanded thyroid clonotypes above 0.001 frequency also appeared in blood.

In donors with ophthalmopathy, activity was moderate-to-severe, with CAS ≥3, NOSPECS ≥4 and duration under 3 months. Sampling less than 13 ml of fresh peripheral blood provided the PBMCs. Germline-derived CDR1 and CDR2 are SGHRS and YFSETQ. V gave up 3 bases and J gave up 6 bases, with 18 bases separating them. The CDR3 runs 15 residues. The receptor was derived from a woman between 40 and 55 years old with Graves' ophthalmopathy. The chain combines TRBV5-1 with TRBJ1-2, with TRBD1 as a possible D gene (5 bases). The sample taken for sequencing was peripheral blood. CDR3 nucleotides: TGCGCCAGCAGCTGGAAAATGTCGGGGGATGATGGCTACACCTTC. Protein sequence: CASSWKMSGDDGYTF.